This entry lists 18 T cell receptor beta chains sequenced from one sample in a study of CD8 T cells in ankylosing spondylitis. TCRdb independently ran MiXCR on the 5' RACE reads; one entry per CDR3 protein. The data contain around 230,000 distinct CDR3 sequences, less than 9.5% of them seen just once; the ten biggest clones take up more than 4%. The material sequenced was blood, either unsorted or a sorted T cell fraction (not recorded which). The receptors originated from a female donor with ankylosing spondylitis or in good health (not recorded which).

This clonotype was found many times. The chain combines TRBV7-2 with TRBJ1-2, with no clear D. The ends were cut back, 5 bases at V and 7 bases at J, with 17 bases in the middle. This CDR3 is built from 14 residues. From germline, CDR1 is SGHTA and CDR2 FQGNSA. The CDR3 loop is CASSPETDPLGYTF. The CDR3 DNA is TGTGCCAGCAGCCCCGAAACAGACCCGCTTGGCTACACCTTC.

At least ten counts were recorded for this clonotype. V gene TRBV9 combines with J gene TRBJ2-7, with D tentatively TRBD1 or TRBD2 (5 bases each). The CDR3 sequence is 14 residues long. Per germline, CDR1 SGDLS and CDR2 YYNGEE. V lost 4 bases to trimming and J lost 0 bases, with 11 bases between them. The CDR3 coding sequence is TGTGCCAGCAGCCCTAGGGACGGCTCCTACGAGCAGTACTTC. Protein: CASSPRDGSYEQYF.

This clonotype was found many times. The rearrangement links TRBV7-6 to TRBJ2-6; D call uncertain. This CDR3 contains 15 residues. Germline V gene data show CDR1 as SGHVS and CDR2 as FNYEAQ. V shed 3 bases and J shed 0 bases, with 6 bases lying between them. This CDR3 is CASSFRYSGANVLTF. CDR3 coding DNA: TGTGCCAGCAGCTTTAGGTACTCTGGGGCCAACGTCCTGACTTTC. The whole variable domain, remainder taken from reference TRBV7-6 and TRBJ2-6, is GAGVSQSPRYKVTKRGQDVALRCDPISGHVSLYWYRQALGQGPEFLTYFNYEAQQDKSGLPNDRFSAERPEGSISTLTIQRTEQRDSAMYRCASSFRYSGANVLTFGAGSRLTVL.

Of note for this clonotype: A read error may be the cause here, since a much bigger clone is one base away. V and J are TRBV20-1 and TRBJ2-1; TRBD2 aligns across 10 bases. Germline assignment: CDR1 DFQATT and CDR2 SNEGSKA (reference sequence). The CDR3 has 14 residues. CDR3 nucleotides: TGCGGTGCCCCACTAGCGGGGTCATACAATGAGCAGTTCTTC. Its protein is CGAPLAGSYNEQFF.

This clonotype was counted many times. V is TRBV7-8 and J is TRBJ2-7; D might be TRBD1 or TRBD2, each matching 5 bases. The CDR3 extends over 15 amino acids. V was clipped by 4 bases and J by 3 bases, with 16 bases between them. Germline values: CDR1 SGHVS, CDR2 FQNEAQ. The CDR3 is CASSSGWGSDYEQYF. Written as DNA, the CDR3 is TGTGCCAGCAGCTCGGGGTGGGGGTCGGACTACGAGCAGTACTTC. Together with reference TRBV7-8 and TRBJ2-7, the CDR3 gives the full variable domain: GAGVSQSPRYKVAKRGQDVALRCDPISGHVSLFWYQQALGQGPEFLTYFQNEAQLDKSGLPSDRFFAERPEGSVSTLKIQRTQQEDSAVYLCASSSGWGSDYEQYFGPGTRLTVT.

This clonotype has ten or more counts. The chain links TRBV18 to TRBJ2-5; no clear D. V lost 0 bases, J lost 2 bases, and 4 bases lay in between. This CDR3 is 13 amino acids long. Germline V lookup: CDR1 KGHSH, CDR2 LQKENI. CDR3: CASSPPTQETQYF. For the CDR3, the DNA is TGTGCCAGCTCACCACCGACACAAGAGACCCAGTACTTC.

This clonotype was observed at least ten times. The J gene is TRBJ2-5, the V gene TRBV12-3 or TRBV12-4, with 8 positions matching TRBD2. There are 14 residues in the CDR3. Losses at the gene ends were 2 bases for V and 3 bases for J; bases not matched to a gene: 2. This CDR3 reads CASSLTGGEETQYF. CDR3 in DNA: TGTGCCAGCAGTTTAACGGGAGGGGAAGAGACCCAGTACTTC.

With respect to this clonotype: The junction shows a germline mismatch at one end, possibly a read error. The genes are TRBV20-1 and TRBJ2-1; D possibly uses TRBD1 or TRBD2 (5 bases each). Germline CDR1 and CDR2: DFQATT and SNEGSKA (reference sequence). The CDR3 covers 18 residues. CDR3 coding DNA: TGCTGTGCTAGAGGCGAGGCTCGGGGCTCCGAGAGGTACAATGAGCAGTTCTTC. Its translation: CCARGEARGSERYNEQFF.

The chain joins TRBV7-8 to TRBJ2-7; 12 bases align to TRBD2. The CDR3 is 20 residues long. Germline CDR1 and CDR2: SGHVS and FQNEAQ. The V gene end was trimmed by 1 base and the J gene end by 4 bases; junction bases not matched to a gene: 17. The CDR3 region is CASSLGGVTSGSLVGYEQYF. The CDR3 DNA is TGTGCCAGCAGCTTAGGGGGGGTGACTAGCGGGAGTTTGGTTGGTTACGAGCAGTACTTC. Filled out from reference TRBV7-8 and TRBJ2-7, the complete variable domain reads GAGVSQSPRYKVAKRGQDVALRCDPISGHVSLFWYQQALGQGPEFLTYFQNEAQLDKSGLPSDRFFAERPEGSVSTLKIQRTQQEDSAVYLCASSLGGVTSGSLVGYEQYFGPGTRLTVT.

This clonotype was seen many times. The chain recombines TRBV25-1 with TRBJ1-5, with D unresolved. Germline assignment: CDR1 MGHDK and CDR2 SYGVNS. The CDR3 spans 13 residues. The V end lost 8 bases, the J end lost 2 bases, and 10 bases lay between the germline ends. The CDR3 DNA sequence: TGTGCCAGCTCCGGGGTGGGCAATCAGCCCCAGCATTTT. Encoded protein: CASSGVGNQPQHF.

This clonotype has only one observation. This could be a read error, since a much larger clone is one nucleotide away. The chain uses TRBV5-1 and TRBJ2-3; D uncertain. Germline CDR1 and CDR2: SGHRS and YFSETQ. Trimming took off 3 bases at V and 8 bases at J, with 13 bases between the two ends. The length of the CDR3 is 13 residues. DNA for the CDR3: TGCGCCAGCAGCTCCCTAGTGGCAGCTACGCAGTATTTT. Amino acids: CASSSLVAATQYF.

Concerning this clonotype: A much larger clonotype is one base distant, so this may be a read error. This chain connects TRBV20-1 to TRBJ1-1; weak D call: TRBD1 (6 bases). The CDR3 runs 16 residues. The germline gives CDR1 DFQATT, CDR2 SNEGSKA (reference sequence). V was cut by 6 bases and J by 3 bases, with 23 bases left in between. The CDR3 sequence is CSAAISGTIRDTEAFF. DNA for the CDR3: TGCAGTGCCGCAATCTCCGGGACAATTCGGGACACTGAAGCTTTCTTT.

This clonotype was counted at least ten times. The chain is built from TRBV24-1 and TRBJ2-2; maybe TRBD1 (5 bases). Looked up from germline, CDR1 is KGHDR and CDR2 is SFDVKD. The CDR3 has 19 residues. The ends were cut back, 2 bases at V and 1 base at J, with 19 bases in the middle. The CDR3 region is CATSDYRVGARGNTGELFF. CDR3 DNA: TGTGCCACCAGTGATTATCGCGTAGGGGCTAGGGGGAACACCGGGGAGCTGTTTTTT.

This clonotype appeared many times. The rearrangement uses TRBV5-1 and TRBJ1-2; D is undetermined. This CDR3 region has 16 residues. Trimming removed 0 bases at V and 5 bases at J, with 17 bases between. Germline CDR1 reads SGHRS; CDR2 reads YFSETQ. CDR3 bases: TGCGCCAGCAGCTTGGAGCCGGCAGTAAGGGAGTATGGCTACACCTTC. Amino acid sequence: CASSLEPAVREYGYTF.

This clonotype was observed many times. The chain employs TRBV7-2 and TRBJ2-7; 7 nucleotides align to TRBD1. Trimming cost V 4 bases and J 3 bases; bases outside gene matches: 6. CDR3 size: 14 residues. CDR1 and CDR2 from the germline V gene are SGHTA and FQGNSA. CDR3 sequence: CASSSTGFNYEQYF. CDR3 sequence (DNA): TGTGCCAGCAGCTCGACAGGGTTTAACTACGAGCAGTACTTC.

This clonotype was recorded many times. The CDR3 DNA is TGCGCCAGCAGCCAAGTTGCCAGGGCGGAATCTGAAGCTTTCTTT. It translates to CASSQVARAESEAFF. The J gene is TRBJ1-1, the V gene TRBV4-3; D possibly corresponds to TRBD1 (5 bases). Germline V gives CDR1 LGHNA, CDR2 YSLEER. The CDR3 has 15 residues. V was clipped by 1 base and J by 6 bases, with 15 bases between them.

This clonotype was detected many times. The V and J genes are TRBV4-3 and TRBJ1-1, with D unresolved. V was trimmed by 1 base and J by 0 bases, leaving 9 bases between them. The CDR3 is 15 residues long. The V gene's germline CDR1 is LGHNA and CDR2 YSLEER. CDR3 coding DNA: TGCGCCAGCAGCCAAGGTCGTCATTTGAACACTGAAGCTTTCTTT. Translated, it gives CASSQGRHLNTEAFF.

The table lists this clonotype with a count of one. A clone one base away is much larger, so this may be a read error. The chain has TRBV7-8 and TRBJ2-1, with D unresolved. This CDR3 is 8 amino acids long. CDR1 is SGHVS and CDR2 is FQNEAQ in the germline V gene. The CDR3 spells CVSSLNKF. CDR3 DNA: TGTGTCAGCAGCTTAAATAAGTTC. Full variable domain (remainder filled in from reference TRBV7-8 and TRBJ2-1): GAGVSQSPRYKVAKRGQDVALRCDPISGHVSLFWYQQALGQGPEFLTYFQNEAQLDKSGLPSDRFFAERPEGSVSTLKIQRTQQEDSAVYLCVSSLNKFGPGTRLTVL.